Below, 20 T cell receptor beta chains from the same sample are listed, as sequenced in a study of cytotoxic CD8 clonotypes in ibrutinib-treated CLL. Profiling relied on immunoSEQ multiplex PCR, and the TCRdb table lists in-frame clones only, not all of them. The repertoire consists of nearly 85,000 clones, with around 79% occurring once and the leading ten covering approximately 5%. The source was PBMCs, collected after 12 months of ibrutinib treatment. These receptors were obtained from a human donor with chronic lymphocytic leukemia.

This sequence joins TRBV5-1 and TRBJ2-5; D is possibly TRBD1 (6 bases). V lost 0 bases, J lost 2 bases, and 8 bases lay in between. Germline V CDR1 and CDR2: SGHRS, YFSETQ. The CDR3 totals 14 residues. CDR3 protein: CASSLGDKQETQYF. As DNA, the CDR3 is TGCGCCAGCAGCTTGGGGGACAAACAAGAGACCCAGTACTTC.

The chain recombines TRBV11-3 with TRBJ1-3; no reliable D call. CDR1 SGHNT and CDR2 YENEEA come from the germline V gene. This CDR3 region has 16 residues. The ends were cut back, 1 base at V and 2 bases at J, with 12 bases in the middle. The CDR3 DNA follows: TGTGCCAGCAGCTTAGGTACGCCGGACCCTGGAAACACCATATATTTT. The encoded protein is CASSLGTPDPGNTIYF. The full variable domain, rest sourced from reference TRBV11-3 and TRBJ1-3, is EAGVVQSPRYKIIEKKQPVAFWCNPISGHNTLYWYLQNLGQGPELLIRYENEEAVDDSQLPKDRFSAERLKGVDSTLKIQPAELGDSAVYLCASSLGTPDPGNTIYFGEGSWLTVV.

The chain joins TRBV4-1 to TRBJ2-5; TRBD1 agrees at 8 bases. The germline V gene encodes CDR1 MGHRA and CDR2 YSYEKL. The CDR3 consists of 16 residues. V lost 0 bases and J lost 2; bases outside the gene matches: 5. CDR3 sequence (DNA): TGCGCCAGCAGCCAAGACCCCACAGGGGGGCAAGAGACCCAGTACTTC. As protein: CASSQDPTGGQETQYF.

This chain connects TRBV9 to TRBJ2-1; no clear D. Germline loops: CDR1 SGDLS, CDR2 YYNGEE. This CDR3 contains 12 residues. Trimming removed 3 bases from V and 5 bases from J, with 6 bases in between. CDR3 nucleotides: TGTGCCAGCAGCGAACCTAACAATGAGCAGTTCTTC. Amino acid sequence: CASSEPNNEQFF.

The CDR3 sequence: CASSAGLTYNEQFF. The CDR3 nucleotides are TGTGCCAGCAGCGCGGGACTGACGTACAATGAGCAGTTCTTC. The chain has TRBV9 and TRBJ2-1, with D maybe TRBD2 (6 bases). CDR3 length: 14 residues. Germline CDR1 reads SGDLS; CDR2 reads YYNGEE. Trimming stripped 3 bases from V and 4 bases from J, with 11 bases between.

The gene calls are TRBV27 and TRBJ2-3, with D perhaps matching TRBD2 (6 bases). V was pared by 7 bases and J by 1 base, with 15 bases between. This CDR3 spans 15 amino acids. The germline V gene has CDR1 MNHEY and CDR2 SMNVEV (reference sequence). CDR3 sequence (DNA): TGTGCCAGCACGCTAAGGCGGGACCGCACAGATACGCAGTATTTT. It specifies CASTLRRDRTDTQYF.

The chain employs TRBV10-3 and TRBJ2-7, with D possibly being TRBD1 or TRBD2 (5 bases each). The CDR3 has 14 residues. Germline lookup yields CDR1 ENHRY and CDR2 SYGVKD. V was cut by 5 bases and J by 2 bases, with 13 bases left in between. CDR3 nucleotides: TGTGCCATCAGTTCCGGGACGGGGACCTACGAGCAGTACTTC. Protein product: CAISSGTGTYEQYF.

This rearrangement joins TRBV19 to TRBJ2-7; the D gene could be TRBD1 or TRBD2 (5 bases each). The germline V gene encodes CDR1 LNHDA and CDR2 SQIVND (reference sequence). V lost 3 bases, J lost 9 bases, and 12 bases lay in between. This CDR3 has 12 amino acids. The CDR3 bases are TGTGCCAGTAGTATCGTGGGGGAAGGGCAGTACTTC. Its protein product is CASSIVGEGQYF.

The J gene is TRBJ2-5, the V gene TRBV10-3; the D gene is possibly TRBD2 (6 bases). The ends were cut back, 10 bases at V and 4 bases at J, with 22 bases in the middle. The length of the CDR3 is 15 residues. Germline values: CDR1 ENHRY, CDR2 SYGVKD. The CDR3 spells CATRGWGSLVETQYF. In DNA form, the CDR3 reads TGTGCCACCCGGGGGTGGGGGTCGTTGGTAGAGACCCAGTACTTC.

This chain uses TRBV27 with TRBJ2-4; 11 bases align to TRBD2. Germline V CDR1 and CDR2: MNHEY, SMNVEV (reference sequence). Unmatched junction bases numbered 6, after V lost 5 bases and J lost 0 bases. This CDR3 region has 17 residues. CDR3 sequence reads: CASSPIAGGLAKNIQYF. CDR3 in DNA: TGTGCCAGCAGTCCGATAGCGGGAGGGCTAGCCAAAAACATTCAGTACTTC.

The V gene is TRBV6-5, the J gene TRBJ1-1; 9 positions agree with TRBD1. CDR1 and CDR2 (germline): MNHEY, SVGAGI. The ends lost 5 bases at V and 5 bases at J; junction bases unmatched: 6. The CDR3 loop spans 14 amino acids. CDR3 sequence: CASSPQTGGTEAFF. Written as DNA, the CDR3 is TGTGCCAGCAGTCCCCAGACAGGGGGGACTGAAGCTTTCTTT.

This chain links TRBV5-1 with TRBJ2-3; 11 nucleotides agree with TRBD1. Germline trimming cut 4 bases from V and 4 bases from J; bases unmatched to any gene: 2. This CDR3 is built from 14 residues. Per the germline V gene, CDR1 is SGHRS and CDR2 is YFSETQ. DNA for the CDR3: TGCGCCAGCAGCACGGGACAGGGGGCAGATACGCAGTATTTT. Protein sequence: CASSTGQGADTQYF.

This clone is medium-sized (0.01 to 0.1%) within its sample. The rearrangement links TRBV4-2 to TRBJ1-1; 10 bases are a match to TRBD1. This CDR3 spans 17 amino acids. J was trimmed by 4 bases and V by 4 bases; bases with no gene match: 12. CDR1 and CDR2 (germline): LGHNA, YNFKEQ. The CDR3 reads CASSPTGGARSGTEAFF. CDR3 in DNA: TGTGCCAGCAGCCCGACAGGGGGCGCGAGGTCGGGCACTGAAGCTTTCTTT.

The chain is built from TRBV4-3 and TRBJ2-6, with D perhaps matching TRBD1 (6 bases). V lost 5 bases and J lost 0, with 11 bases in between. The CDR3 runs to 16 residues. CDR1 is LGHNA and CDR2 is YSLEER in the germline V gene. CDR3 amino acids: CASSKRDTSGANVLTF. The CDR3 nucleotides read TGCGCCAGCAGCAAAAGGGACACCTCTGGGGCCAACGTCCTGACTTTC.

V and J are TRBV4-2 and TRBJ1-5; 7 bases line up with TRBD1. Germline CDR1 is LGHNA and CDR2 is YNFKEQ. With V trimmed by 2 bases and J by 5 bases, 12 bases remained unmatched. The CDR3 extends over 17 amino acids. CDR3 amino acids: CASSQRGEGAADQPQHF. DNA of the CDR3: TGTGCCAGCAGCCAAAGGGGGGAGGGGGCGGCTGATCAGCCCCAGCATTTT.

CDR3 nucleotide sequence: TGTGCCAGCAGTCCCCCAGCGGGGGCGCCCTACGAGCAGTACTTC. Amino acid sequence: CASSPPAGAPYEQYF. The chain uses TRBV27 and TRBJ2-7; TRBD2 matches 8 bases. In germline, CDR1 is MNHEY, CDR2 SMNVEV (reference sequence). The CDR3 is made up of 15 amino acids. Trimming cost V 5 bases and J 2 bases; bases outside gene matches: 8.

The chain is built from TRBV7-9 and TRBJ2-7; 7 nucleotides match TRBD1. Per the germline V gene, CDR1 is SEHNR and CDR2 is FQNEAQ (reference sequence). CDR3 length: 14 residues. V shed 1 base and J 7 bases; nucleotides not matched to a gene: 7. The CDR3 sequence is CASSLGQGLGEQYF. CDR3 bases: TGTGCCAGCAGCTTAGGACAGGGATTGGGTGAGCAGTACTTC.

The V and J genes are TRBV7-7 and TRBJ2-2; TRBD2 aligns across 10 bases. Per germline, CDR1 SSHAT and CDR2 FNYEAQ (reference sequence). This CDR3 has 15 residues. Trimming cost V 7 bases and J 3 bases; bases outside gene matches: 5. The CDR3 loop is CASTTTSGYTGELFF. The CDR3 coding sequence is TGTGCCAGCACGACGACTAGCGGGTACACCGGGGAGCTGTTTTTT.

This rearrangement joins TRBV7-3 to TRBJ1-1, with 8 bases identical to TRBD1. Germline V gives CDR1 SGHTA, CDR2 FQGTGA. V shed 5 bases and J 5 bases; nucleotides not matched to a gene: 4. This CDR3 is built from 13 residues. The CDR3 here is CASSADRGTEAFF. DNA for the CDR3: TGTGCCAGCAGCGCTGACAGGGGTACTGAAGCTTTCTTT.

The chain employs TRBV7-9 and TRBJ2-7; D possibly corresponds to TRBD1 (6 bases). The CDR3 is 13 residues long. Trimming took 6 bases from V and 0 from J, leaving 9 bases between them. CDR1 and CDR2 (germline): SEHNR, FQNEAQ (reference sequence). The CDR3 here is CASRGQSSYEQYF. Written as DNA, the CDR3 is TGTGCCAGCAGGGGACAAAGCTCCTACGAGCAGTACTTC.